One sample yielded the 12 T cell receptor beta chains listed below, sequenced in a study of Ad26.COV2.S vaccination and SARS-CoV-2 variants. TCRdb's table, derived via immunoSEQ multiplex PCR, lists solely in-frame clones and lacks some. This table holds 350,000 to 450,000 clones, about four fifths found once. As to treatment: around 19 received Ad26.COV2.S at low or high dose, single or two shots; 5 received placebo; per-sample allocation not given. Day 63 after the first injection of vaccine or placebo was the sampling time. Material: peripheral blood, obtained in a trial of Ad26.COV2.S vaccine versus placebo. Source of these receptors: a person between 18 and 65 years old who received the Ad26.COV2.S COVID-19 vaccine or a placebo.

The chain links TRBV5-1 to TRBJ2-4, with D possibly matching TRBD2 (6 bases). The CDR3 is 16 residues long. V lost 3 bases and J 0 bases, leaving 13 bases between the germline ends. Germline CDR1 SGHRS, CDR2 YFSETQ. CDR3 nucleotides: TGCGCCAGCAGCTGGGGGACTCCGCTAGCCAAAAACATTCAGTACTTC. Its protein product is CASSWGTPLAKNIQYF. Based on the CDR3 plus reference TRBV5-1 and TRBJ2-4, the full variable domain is KAGVTQTPRYLIKTRGQQVTLSCSPISGHRSVSWYQQTPGQGLQFLFEYFSETQRNKGNFPGRFSGRQFSNSRSEMNVSTLELGDSALYLCASSWGTPLAKNIQYFGAGTRLSVL.

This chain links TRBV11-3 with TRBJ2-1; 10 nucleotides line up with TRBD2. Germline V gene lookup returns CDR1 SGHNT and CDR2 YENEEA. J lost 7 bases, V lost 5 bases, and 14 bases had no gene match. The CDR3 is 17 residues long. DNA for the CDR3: TGTGCCAGCAGCCTCGGGACTAGCGCCCGACCTCAGAATGAGCAGTTCTTC. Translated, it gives CASSLGTSARPQNEQFF.

For the CDR3, the DNA is TGTGCCAGCAGCTTAGGACTAAAAAACACAGATACGCAGTATTTT. It codes for CASSLGLKNTDTQYF. This rearrangement joins TRBV7-8 to TRBJ2-3; maybe TRBD2 (5 bases). CDR1 and CDR2 (germline): SGHVS, FQNEAQ. Deletions cut 1 base from V and 2 bases from J, with 10 bases between. This CDR3 is 15 amino acids long.

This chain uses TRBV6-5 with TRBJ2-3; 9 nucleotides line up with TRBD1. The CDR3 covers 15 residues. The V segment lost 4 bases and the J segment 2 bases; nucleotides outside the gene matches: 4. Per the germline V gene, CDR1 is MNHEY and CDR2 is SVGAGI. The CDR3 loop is CASSFGTGFTDTQYF. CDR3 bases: TGTGCCAGCAGTTTCGGGACAGGGTTCACAGATACGCAGTATTTT.

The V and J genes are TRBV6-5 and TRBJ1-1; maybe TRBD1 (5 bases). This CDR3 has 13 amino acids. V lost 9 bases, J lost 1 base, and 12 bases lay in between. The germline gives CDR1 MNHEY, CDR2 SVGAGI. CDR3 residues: CASRRDQNTEAFF. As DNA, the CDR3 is TGTGCCAGTCGCCGGGACCAGAACACTGAAGCTTTCTTT.

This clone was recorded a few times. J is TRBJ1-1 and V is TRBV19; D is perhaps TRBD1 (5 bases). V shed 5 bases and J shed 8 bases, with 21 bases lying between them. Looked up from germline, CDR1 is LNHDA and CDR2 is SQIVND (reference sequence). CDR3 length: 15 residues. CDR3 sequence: CASSVSPGTSIEAFF. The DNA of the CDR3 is TGTGCCAGTAGTGTGTCCCCCGGGACGTCTATAGAAGCTTTCTTT.

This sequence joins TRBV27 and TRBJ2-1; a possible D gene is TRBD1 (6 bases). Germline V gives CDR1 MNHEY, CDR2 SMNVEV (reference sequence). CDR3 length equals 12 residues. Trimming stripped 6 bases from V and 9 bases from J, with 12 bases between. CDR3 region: CASSVTGSEQFF. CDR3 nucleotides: TGTGCCAGCAGCGTAACAGGGAGTGAGCAGTTCTTC.

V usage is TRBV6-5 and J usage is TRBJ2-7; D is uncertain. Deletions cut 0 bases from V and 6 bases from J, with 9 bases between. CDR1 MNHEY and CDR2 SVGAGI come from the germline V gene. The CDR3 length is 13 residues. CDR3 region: CASSYSKIGEQYF. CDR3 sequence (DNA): TGTGCCAGCAGTTACTCGAAAATCGGCGAGCAGTACTTC.

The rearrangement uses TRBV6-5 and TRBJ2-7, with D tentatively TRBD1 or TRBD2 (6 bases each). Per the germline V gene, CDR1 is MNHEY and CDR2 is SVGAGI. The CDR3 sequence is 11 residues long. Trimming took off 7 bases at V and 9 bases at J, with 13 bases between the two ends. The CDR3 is CASNMGGRQYF. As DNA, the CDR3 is TGTGCCAGCAATATGGGGGGCCGGCAGTACTTC.

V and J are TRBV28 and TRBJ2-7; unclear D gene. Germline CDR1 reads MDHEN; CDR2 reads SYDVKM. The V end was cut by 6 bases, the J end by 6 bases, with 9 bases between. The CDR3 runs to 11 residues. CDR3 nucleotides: TGTGCCAGCAGAACCTCCCGCGAGCAGTACTTC. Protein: CASRTSREQYF.

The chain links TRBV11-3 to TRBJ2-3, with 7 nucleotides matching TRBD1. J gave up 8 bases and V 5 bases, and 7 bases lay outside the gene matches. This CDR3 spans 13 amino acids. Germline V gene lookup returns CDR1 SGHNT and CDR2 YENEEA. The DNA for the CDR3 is TGTGCCAGCAGCCTGGAGCCAGGGGGTACGCAGTATTTT. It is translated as CASSLEPGGTQYF.

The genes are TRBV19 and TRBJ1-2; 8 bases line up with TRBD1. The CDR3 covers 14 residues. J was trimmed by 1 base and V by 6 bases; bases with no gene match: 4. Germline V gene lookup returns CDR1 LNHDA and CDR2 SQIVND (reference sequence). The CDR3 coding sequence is TGTGCCAGTAGCCAAGACAGGGGTAACTATGGCTACACCTTC. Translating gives CASSQDRGNYGYTF.